The present T cell receptor beta chain was sequenced within a study of CD8+ T cells in alopecia areata. Study details: Skin was taken from approximately 6-12-month-old C3H/HeJ graft donors that had spontaneous alopecia and grafted onto roughly 7-11-week-old female C3H/HeJ mice. Study results and caveats: Researchers report lesional scalp, most notably alopecia totalis/universalis, outstripped normal scalp in clonality.

The pooled cutaneous lymph node cells were sorted using several markers (CD4, CD8alpha, NKG2D, NKG2ACE and others). Comment on this clone: The antigen is not known. The gene names here belong to mouse. The read terminates 4 residues before the CDR3 end, so the remaining end is supplied by the germline J gene.

The CDR3 runs to 14 residues. The germline V gene has CDR1 GKSSPN and CDR2 SITVG. Sequencing templates came from extracted RNA that was reverse transcribed into cDNA. Profiled with immunoSEQ multiplex PCR; TCRdb holds only in-frame clones, not every one. The sample contains some 18,000 clones, none occurring once; over 25% lies in the top ten. The V call is TRBV31, the J call TRBJ1-1; D is possibly TRBD1 (6 bases). The TCR sequence derives from a C3H/HeJ mouse with alopecia areata. This line is of MHC haplotype H2-k. Sequencing was performed on CD8+ T cells sorted from a lymph node. The CDR3 sequence is CAWSPGGGAREVFF. The covered CDR3 bases are TGTGCCTGGAGTCCGGGCGGGGGGGCGCGA.